This T cell receptor (beta chain) came from a study of CD8+ T cells in alopecia areata. Study-level information: Tofacitinib was given for 6 to 18 months, then stopped for 6 months.

Punch biopsies of lesional scalp, plus peripheral blood, were taken from alopecia areata patients. PBMC-derived CD4+ and CD8+ T cells were sorted. This clone turned up a few times. Germline-derived CDR1 and CDR2 are SQVTM and ANQGSEA. CDR3 size: 15 residues. The junction had 6 bases not matched to a gene; V was cut back by 1 base and J by 3 bases. RNA extraction was followed by reverse transcription into cDNA, which acted as the sequencing template. TCRdb's copy holds only in-frame clones and misses some; the assay was immunoSEQ multiplex PCR. The table records 170,000 or so clones, about 63% of them present only once.

The sample in question was CD4+ T cells sorted from blood, obtained at week 0. This TCR derives from a human donor with alopecia areata. V and J are TRBV29-1 and TRBJ2-3, with 8 bases fitting TRBD1. CDR3 DNA sequence: TGCAGCGTTGAAGTGCTCCGGACAGGGACAGATACGCAGTATTTT. Amino acids: CSVEVLRTGTDTQYF.